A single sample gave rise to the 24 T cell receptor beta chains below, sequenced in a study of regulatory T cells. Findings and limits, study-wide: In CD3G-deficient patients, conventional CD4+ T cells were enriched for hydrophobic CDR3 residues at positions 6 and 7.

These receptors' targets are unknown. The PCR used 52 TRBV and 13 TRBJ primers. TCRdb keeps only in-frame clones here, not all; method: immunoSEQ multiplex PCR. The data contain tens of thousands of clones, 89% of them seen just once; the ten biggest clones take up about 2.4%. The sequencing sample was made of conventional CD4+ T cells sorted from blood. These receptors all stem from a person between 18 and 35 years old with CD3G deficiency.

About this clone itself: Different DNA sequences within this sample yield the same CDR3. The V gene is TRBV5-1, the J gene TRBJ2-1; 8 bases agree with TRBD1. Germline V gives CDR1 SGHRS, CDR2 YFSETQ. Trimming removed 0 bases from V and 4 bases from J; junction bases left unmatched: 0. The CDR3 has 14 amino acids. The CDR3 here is CASSLGQGYNEQFF. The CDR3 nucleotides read TGCGCCAGCAGCTTGGGACAGGGGTACAATGAGCAGTTCTTC.

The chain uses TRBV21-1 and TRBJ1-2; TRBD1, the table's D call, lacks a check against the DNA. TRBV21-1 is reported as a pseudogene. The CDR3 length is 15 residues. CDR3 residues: CASSPGTASNYGYTF. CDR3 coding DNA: TGTGCCAGCAGCCCCGGGACAGCCTCGAACTATGGCTACACCTTC.

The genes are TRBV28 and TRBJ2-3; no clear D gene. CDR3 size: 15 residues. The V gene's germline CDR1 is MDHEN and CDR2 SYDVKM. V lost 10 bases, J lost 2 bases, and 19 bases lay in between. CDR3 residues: CAISRVGPTTDTQYF. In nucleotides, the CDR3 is TGTGCCATCAGCAGAGTGGGCCCCACCACAGATACGCAGTATTTT.

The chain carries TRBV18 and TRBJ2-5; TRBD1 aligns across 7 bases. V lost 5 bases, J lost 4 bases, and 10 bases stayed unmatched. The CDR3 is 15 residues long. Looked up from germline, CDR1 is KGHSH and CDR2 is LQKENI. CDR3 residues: CASSSWTGGGETQYF. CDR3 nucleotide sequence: TGTGCCAGCTCATCCTGGACAGGTGGGGGAGAGACCCAGTACTTC.

CDR3 region: CASSLVGTAYEQYF. CDR3 sequence (DNA): TGTGCCAGCAGCTTAGTAGGAACTGCCTACGAGCAGTACTTC. This chain links TRBV11-2 with TRBJ2-7; D ambiguous. The CDR3 sequence is 14 residues long. Trimming stripped 1 base from V and 2 bases from J, with 9 bases between. Germline lookup yields CDR1 SGHAT and CDR2 FQNNGV.

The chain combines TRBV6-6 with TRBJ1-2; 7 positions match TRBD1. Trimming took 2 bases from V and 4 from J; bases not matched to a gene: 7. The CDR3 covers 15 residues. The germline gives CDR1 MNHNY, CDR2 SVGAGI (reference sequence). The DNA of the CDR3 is TGTGCCAGCAGTTACGGGACAGAGAAGGGCTATGGCTACACCTTC. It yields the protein CASSYGTEKGYGYTF.

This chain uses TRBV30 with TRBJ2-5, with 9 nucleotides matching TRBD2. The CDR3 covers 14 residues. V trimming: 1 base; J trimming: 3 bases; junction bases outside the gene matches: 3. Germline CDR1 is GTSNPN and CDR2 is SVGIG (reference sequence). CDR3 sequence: CAWSGGRGKETQYF. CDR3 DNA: TGTGCCTGGAGTGGCGGGAGGGGAAAAGAGACCCAGTACTTC.

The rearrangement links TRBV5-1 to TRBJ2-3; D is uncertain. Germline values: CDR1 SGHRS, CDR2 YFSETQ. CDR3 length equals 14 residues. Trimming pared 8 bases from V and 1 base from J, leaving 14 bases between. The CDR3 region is CASSLLDGTDTQYF. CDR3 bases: TGCGCCAGTTCCCTGTTGGACGGCACAGATACGCAGTATTTT. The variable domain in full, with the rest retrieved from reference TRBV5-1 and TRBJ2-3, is KAGVTQTPRYLIKTRGQQVTLSCSPISGHRSVSWYQQTPGQGLQFLFEYFSETQRNKGNFPGRFSGRQFSNSRSEMNVSTLELGDSALYLCASSLLDGTDTQYFGPGTRLTVL.

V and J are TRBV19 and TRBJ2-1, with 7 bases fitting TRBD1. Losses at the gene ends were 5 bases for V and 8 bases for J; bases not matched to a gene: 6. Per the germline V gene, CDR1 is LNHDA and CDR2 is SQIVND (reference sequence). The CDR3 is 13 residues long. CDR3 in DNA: TGTGCCAGTAGTTCGACGGACAGGTATGAGCAGTTCTTC. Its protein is CASSSTDRYEQFF.

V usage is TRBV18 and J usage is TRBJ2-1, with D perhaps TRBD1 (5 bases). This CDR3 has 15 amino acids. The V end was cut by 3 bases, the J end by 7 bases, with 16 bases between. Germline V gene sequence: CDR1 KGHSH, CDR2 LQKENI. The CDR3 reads CASSPARALGNEQFF. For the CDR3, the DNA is TGTGCCAGCTCACCCGCCAGGGCCTTAGGGAATGAGCAGTTCTTC.

CDR3 loop: CASRGDPLNEQFF. The CDR3 DNA follows: TGTGCCAGCAGGGGTGACCCCCTCAATGAGCAGTTCTTC. The rearrangement links TRBV6-1 to TRBJ2-1; D is ambiguous. Germline V CDR1 and CDR2: MNHNS, SASEGT. The V end was cut by 6 bases, the J end by 6 bases, with 12 bases between. The CDR3 has 13 amino acids.

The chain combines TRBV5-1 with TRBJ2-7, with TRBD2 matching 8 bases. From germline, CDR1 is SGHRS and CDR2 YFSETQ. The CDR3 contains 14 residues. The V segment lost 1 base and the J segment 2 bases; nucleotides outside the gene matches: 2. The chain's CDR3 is CASSLNGGAYEQYF. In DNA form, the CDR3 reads TGCGCCAGCAGCTTGAACGGGGGGGCCTACGAGCAGTACTTC. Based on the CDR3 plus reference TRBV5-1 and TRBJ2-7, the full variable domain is KAGVTQTPRYLIKTRGQQVTLSCSPISGHRSVSWYQQTPGQGLQFLFEYFSETQRNKGNFPGRFSGRQFSNSRSEMNVSTLELGDSALYLCASSLNGGAYEQYFGPGTRLTVT.

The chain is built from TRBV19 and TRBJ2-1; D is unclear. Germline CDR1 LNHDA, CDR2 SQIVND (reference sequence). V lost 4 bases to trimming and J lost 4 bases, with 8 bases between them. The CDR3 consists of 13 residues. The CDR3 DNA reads TGTGCCAGTAGTACTAAACCGTACAATGAGCAGTTCTTC. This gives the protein CASSTKPYNEQFF.

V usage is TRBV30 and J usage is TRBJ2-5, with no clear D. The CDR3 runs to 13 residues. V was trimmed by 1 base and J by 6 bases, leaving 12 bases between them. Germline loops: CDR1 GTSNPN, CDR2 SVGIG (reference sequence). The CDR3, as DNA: TGTGCCTGGAGTGGTGGAAGGGCAAAGACCCAGTACTTC. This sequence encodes CAWSGGRAKTQYF.

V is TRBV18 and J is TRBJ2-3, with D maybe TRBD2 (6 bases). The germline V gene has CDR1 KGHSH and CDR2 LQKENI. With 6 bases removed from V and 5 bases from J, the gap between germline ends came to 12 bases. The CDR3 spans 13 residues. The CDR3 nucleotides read TGTGCCAGCTCTCCGGGAGTGAAAGATACGCAGTATTTT. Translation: CASSPGVKDTQYF.

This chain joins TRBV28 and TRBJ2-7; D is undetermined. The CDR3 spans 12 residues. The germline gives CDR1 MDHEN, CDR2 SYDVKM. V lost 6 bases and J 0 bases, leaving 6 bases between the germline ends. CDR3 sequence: CASSSSSYEQYF. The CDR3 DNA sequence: TGTGCCAGCAGCTCTAGCTCCTACGAGCAGTACTTC.

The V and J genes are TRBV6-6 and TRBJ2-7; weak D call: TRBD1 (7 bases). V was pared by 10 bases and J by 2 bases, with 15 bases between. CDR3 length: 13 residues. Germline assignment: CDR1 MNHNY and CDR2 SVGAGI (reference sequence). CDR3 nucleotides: TGTGCCATCTCCCAGGGGGGACCCTACGAGCAGTACTTC. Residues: CAISQGGPYEQYF.

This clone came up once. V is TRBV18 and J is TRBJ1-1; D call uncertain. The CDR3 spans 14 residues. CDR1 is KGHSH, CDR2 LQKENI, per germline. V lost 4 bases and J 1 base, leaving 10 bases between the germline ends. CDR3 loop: CASSLKAGNTEAFF. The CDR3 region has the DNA TGTGCCAGCTCACTCAAGGCAGGGAACACTGAAGCTTTCTTT.

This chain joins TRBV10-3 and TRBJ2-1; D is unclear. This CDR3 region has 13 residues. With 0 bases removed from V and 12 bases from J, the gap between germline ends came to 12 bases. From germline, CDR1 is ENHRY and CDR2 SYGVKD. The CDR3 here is CAISESRPSGQFF. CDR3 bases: TGTGCCATCAGTGAGTCTAGGCCCTCAGGGCAGTTCTTC.

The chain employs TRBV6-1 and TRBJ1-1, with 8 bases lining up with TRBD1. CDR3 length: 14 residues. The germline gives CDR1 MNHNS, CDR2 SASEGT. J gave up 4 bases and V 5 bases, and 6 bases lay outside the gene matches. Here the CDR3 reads CASSLRGRSTEAFF. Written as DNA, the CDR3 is TGTGCCAGCAGTCTCAGGGGGCGAAGCACTGAAGCTTTCTTT.

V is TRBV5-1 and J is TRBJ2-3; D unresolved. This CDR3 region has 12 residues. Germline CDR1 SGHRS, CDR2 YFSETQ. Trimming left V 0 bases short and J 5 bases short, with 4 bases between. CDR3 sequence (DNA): TGCGCCAGCAGCTTGGACGGAGATACGCAGTATTTT. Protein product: CASSLDGDTQYF.

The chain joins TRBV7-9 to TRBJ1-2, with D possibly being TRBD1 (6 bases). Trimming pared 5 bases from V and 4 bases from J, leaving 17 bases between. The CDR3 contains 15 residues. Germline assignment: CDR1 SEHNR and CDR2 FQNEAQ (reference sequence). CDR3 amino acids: CASSPGDGASYGYTF. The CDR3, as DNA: TGTGCCAGCAGCCCAGGGGACGGTGCAAGCTATGGCTACACCTTC.

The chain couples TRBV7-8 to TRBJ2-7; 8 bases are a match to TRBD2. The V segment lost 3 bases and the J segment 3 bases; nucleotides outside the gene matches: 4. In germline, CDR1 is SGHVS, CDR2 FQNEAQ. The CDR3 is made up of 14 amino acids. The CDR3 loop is CASSLGTRDYEQYF. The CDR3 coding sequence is TGTGCCAGCAGCTTGGGGACTAGAGACTACGAGCAGTACTTC.

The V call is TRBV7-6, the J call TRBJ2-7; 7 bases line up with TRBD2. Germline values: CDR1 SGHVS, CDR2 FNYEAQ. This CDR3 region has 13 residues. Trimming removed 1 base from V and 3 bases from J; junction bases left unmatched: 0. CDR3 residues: CASSLGEGYEQYF. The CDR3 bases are TGTGCCAGCAGCTTAGGGGAGGGCTACGAGCAGTACTTC.